A selection of T cell receptor beta chains follows, all from one sample in a study of T cells in Graves' hyperthyroidism and ophthalmopathy. TCRdb analysed the multiplex PCR reads with MiXCR anew, one entry per CDR3 protein. The top ten hold just under 45% of the sample, which has approximately 220,000 distinct CDR3 sequences, around 20% seen once. Material for sequencing was blood. The receptors were sampled from a man aged 40-49 years with Graves' hyperthyroidism. Each CDR3 is given with its conserved first and last residue. The D gene is left open where the match is weak. Size is stated for part of the rows, as once, few or many counts, or as a class when the clone is expanded.

j_gene	d_gene	v_gene	abundance	CDR3aa	CDR3nt
TRBJ1-1	-	TRBV29-1	few	CSVGGQYHTEAFF	TGCAGCGTTGGCGGACAGTATCACACTGAAGCTTTCTTT
TRBJ2-1	-	TRBV6-2/TRBV6-3	many	CASMLTEAYNEQFF	TGTGCCAGCATGTTGACAGAGGCCTACAATGAGCAGTTCTTC
TRBJ2-3	-	TRBV5-1	-	CASTRDSSSEDTQYF	TGCGCCAGCACCCGTGACTCCTCGTCAGAAGATACGCAGTATTTT
TRBJ2-4	TRBD1	TRBV5-6	many	CASSDDRAFYGIQYF	TGTGCCAGCAGCGACGACAGGGCCTTCTACGGCATTCAGTACTTC
TRBJ1-1	TRBD1	TRBV20-1	many	CSASDRGGTEAFF	TGCAGTGCTAGTGACAGGGGAGGCACTGAAGCTTTCTTT
TRBJ1-1	-	TRBV5-6	many	CASSWTLMNTEAFF	TGTGCCAGCAGCTGGACGCTTATGAACACTGAAGCTTTCTTT
TRBJ2-2	-	TRBV29-1	many	CSVDWGLSGELFF	TGCAGCGTTGACTGGGGTCTGAGCGGGGAGCTGTTTTTT
TRBJ1-5	-	TRBV6-1	once	CASSEAYNQPQHF	TGTGCCAGCAGTGAGGCCTACAATCAGCCCCAGCATTTT
TRBJ2-1	TRBD1	TRBV27	few	CASSLLGTGSSEQFF	TGTGCCAGCAGTTTATTGGGGACAGGGTCAAGTGAGCAGTTCTTC
TRBJ2-3	-	TRBV14	many	CASSQGGSSTDTQYF	TGTGCCAGCAGCCAGGGAGGATCTAGCACAGATACGCAGTATTTT
TRBJ2-2	TRBD2	TRBV3-1	many	CASSQTPWGGGELFF	TGTGCCAGCAGCCAAACCCCATGGGGGGGCGGGGAGCTGTTTTTT
TRBJ2-2	-	TRBV12-3/TRBV12-4	-	CASSLDGTWNTGELFF	TGTGCCAGCAGTTTGGACGGGACCTGGAACACCGGGGAGCTGTTTTTT
TRBJ2-7	-	TRBV2	many	CASKSTTTYEQYF	TGTGCCAGCAAAAGCACTACCACCTACGAGCAGTACTTC
TRBJ1-2	-	TRBV18	many	CASSPQQGVYGYTF	TGTGCCAGCTCACCCCAACAGGGAGTCTATGGCTACACCTTC
TRBJ2-2	TRBD1	TRBV11-2	many	CASSRQGISTGELFF	TGTGCCAGCAGCCGACAGGGTATAAGCACCGGGGAGCTGTTTTTT
TRBJ2-3	-	TRBV11-2	many	CASSFGKQAYSTDTQYF	TGTGCCAGCAGCTTTGGGAAACAGGCCTATAGCACAGATACGCAGTATTTT
TRBJ1-1	-	TRBV19	few	CASSPDYTEAFF	TGTGCCAGTAGTCCGGATTACACTGAAGCTTTCTTT
TRBJ2-2	-	TRBV20-1	many	CSAREGSGELFF	TGCAGTGCTAGAGAGGGGTCCGGGGAGCTGTTTTTT
TRBJ1-2	-	TRBV6-1	few	CASSSPMTEINYGYTF	TGTGCCAGCAGTTCTCCTATGACAGAAATTAACTATGGCTACACCTTC
TRBJ1-4	-	TRBV13	many	CASTLWGAANEKLFF	TGTGCCAGCACCTTATGGGGGGCCGCTAATGAAAAACTGTTTTTT